These 9 T cell receptor beta chains came from one sample sequenced in a study of blood T cell repertoires in COVID-19. Profiled with immunoSEQ multiplex PCR; TCRdb holds only in-frame clones, not every one. The sample records tens of thousands of clones, around four fifths being singletons. The source material was peripheral blood. All receptors come from a human donor in a cohort sampled during active COVID-19.

The chain recombines TRBV28 with TRBJ1-5, with D tentatively TRBD1 (6 bases). From germline, CDR1 is MDHEN and CDR2 SYDVKM. The CDR3 spans 16 residues. Trimming pared 3 bases from V and 4 bases from J, leaving 16 bases between. The CDR3 sequence: CASSFPSGHRNQPQHF. Written as DNA, the CDR3 is TGTGCCAGCAGTTTTCCGTCGGGACACAGAAATCAGCCCCAGCATTTT.

This chain uses TRBV7-2 with TRBJ1-5; 10 bases align to TRBD1. The V gene's germline CDR1 is SGHTA and CDR2 FQGNSA. Trimming cost V 1 base and J 6 bases; bases outside gene matches: 3. CDR3 length: 15 amino acids. The CDR3 DNA is TGTGCCAGCAGCTTAGGGACAGGGGGTAGTCAGCCCCAGCATTTT. Its translation is CASSLGTGGSQPQHF.

The chain employs TRBV6-6 and TRBJ1-2, with 7 positions matching TRBD1. Germline V lookup: CDR1 MNHNY, CDR2 SVGAGI (reference sequence). This CDR3 is 14 amino acids long. Losses at the gene ends were 4 bases for V and 6 bases for J; bases not matched to a gene: 8. CDR3 in DNA: TGTGCCAGCAGTTTCACGACAGGGCTGGATGGCTACACCTTC. This encodes CASSFTTGLDGYTF.

V usage is TRBV7-9 and J usage is TRBJ1-5, with a weak D call TRBD1 (6 bases). The CDR3 spans 14 residues. Germline loops: CDR1 SEHNR, CDR2 FQNEAQ (reference sequence). Trimming took 5 bases from V and 7 from J, leaving 15 bases between them. The CDR3 protein is CASSATGTNQPQHF. CDR3 DNA sequence: TGTGCCAGCAGCGCAACAGGGACGAACCAGCCCCAGCATTTT.

This chain links TRBV27 with TRBJ2-5; tentatively, D is TRBD2 (5 bases). This CDR3 comprises 14 residues. V was shortened by 4 bases and J by 2 bases, with 11 bases between the two germline ends. Germline CDR1 and CDR2: MNHEY and SMNVEV (reference sequence). The CDR3 DNA follows: TGTGCCAGCAGTTCGGGGTCTAAGCAAGAGACCCAGTACTTC. This sequence encodes CASSSGSKQETQYF.

This chain connects TRBV29-1 to TRBJ2-1; tentatively, D is TRBD1 (6 bases). The CDR3 is made up of 15 amino acids. Germline V gene data show CDR1 as SQVTM and CDR2 as ANQGSEA. The CDR3 DNA reads TGCCCGCGAGGGATCCCCAGGGGTATGCCGCGGGAGCAGTTCTTC. It encodes CPRGIPRGMPREQFF.

This chain connects TRBV21-1 to TRBJ2-4; TRBD2, the D gene given by the table, was not confirmed from the DNA. TRBV21-1 is a documented pseudogene. This CDR3 is 17 amino acids long. CDR3 residues: CASSATTRPIAKNIQYF. For the CDR3, the DNA is TGTGCCAGCAGCGCCACTACGCGGCCAATAGCCAAAAACATTCAGTACTTC.

V and J are TRBV2 and TRBJ1-6, with TRBD1 matching 7 bases. V lost 4 bases to trimming and J lost 7 bases; unmatched junction nucleotides: 7. The CDR3 is made up of 15 amino acids. Looked up from germline, CDR1 is SNHLY and CDR2 is FYNNEI. The DNA for the CDR3 is TGTGCCAGCAGTGTCGCCGGGACAGCCAATTCACCCCTCCACTTT. Its translation: CASSVAGTANSPLHF.

This clone has ten or more counts. This chain uses TRBV7-6 with TRBJ1-4; no clear D gene. V lost 1 base, J lost 0 bases, and 9 bases lay in between. This CDR3 spans 16 amino acids. CDR1 is SGHVS, CDR2 FNYEAQ, per germline. The CDR3 DNA is TGTGCCAGCAGCTTAGAACCGGCGGCAACTAATGAAAAACTGTTTTTT. Amino acid sequence: CASSLEPAATNEKLFF.